This T cell receptor (beta chain) was sequenced in a study of shared clonotypes between healthy human individuals. Study-wide results and limits: Among donors, the sharing of clonotypes was expected to be influenced by sequencing depth.

Naivety among CD8 cells was defined by CD45RO negativity and positive CCR7 selection, thereby excluding terminally differentiated effector memory CD45RA+ cells. Investigators spread the genomic DNA of each subset evenly over several immunoSEQ plates. In the original analysis: Owing to the provision of junction-only sequences devoid of quality scores by immunoSEQ, filtering differed. Sequencing used immunoSEQ multiplex PCR; TCRdb keeps in-frame clones, though not all of them. V, J and clone size derive from that table, while D and trimming were established from the DNA sequence. The profile shows approximately 810,000 clones, about 92% of them singletons. With respect to this clone: Its antigen is undetermined. The sample contains more than one DNA sequence encoding this CDR3.

CDR1 SGDLS and CDR2 YYNGEE come from the germline V gene. This CDR3 comprises 16 residues. V lost 0 bases, J lost 1 base, and 12 bases lay in between. The sequence came from a man younger than 40 in good health. The sequenced sample consisted of naive CD8+ T cells sorted from blood. V is TRBV9 and J is TRBJ2-3, with a weak D call TRBD2 (6 bases). The CDR3 DNA reads TGTGCCAGCAGCGTAGGTGGAGGAGGGGGCACAGATACGCAGTATTTT. It specifies CASSVGGGGGTDTQYF.